This T cell receptor (beta chain) was sequenced during a study of control samples from healthy donors and cancer patients. TCRdb's table, derived via immunoSEQ multiplex PCR, lists solely in-frame clones and lacks some. The table has over 150,000 clones, 75% to 95% seen once. CDR1 MDHEN and CDR2 SYDVKM come from the germline V gene. V lost 10 bases, J lost 7 bases, and 19 bases lay in between. The CDR3 extends over 13 amino acids. The sequence came from a woman aged 40 to 50 in good health. The specimen sequenced was blood. The rearrangement uses TRBV28 and TRBJ1-2; D unclear. The CDR3 region is CATLTGWRVGYTF. CDR3 nucleotide sequence: TGTGCCACCCTCACCGGGTGGAGGGTTGGCTACACCTTC.